This TCR beta chain was captured in a study of OX40 agonist ivuxolimab in advanced cancers. Libraries were prepared by immunoSEQ multiplex PCR; TCRdb keeps only in-frame clonotypes and omits some of them. Among under 85,000 clones listed, around 84% were seen once. Findings and caveats of the study: The study found that CD8+ T cells averaged more expanded clones than CD4+.

About this clone itself: Antigen unknown.

V dropped 7 bases and J dropped 9 bases, with 22 bases sitting between them. Germline V gene data show CDR1 as LNHDA and CDR2 as SQIVND (reference sequence). The CDR3 covers 15 residues. This receptor was taken from an adult with an advanced solid tumor such as melanoma, head and neck, liver or kidney cancer. The chain combines TRBV19 with TRBJ2-1; tentative D call: TRBD2 (6 bases). The source material was CD4+ or CD8+ T cells sorted from blood, sampled in a trial of the OX40 agonist ivuxolimab. The CDR3 reads CASTPVGGFRGEQFF. DNA of the CDR3: TGTGCCAGTACCCCCGTCGGGGGTTTTAGGGGTGAGCAGTTCTTC.